The present T cell receptor (beta chain) was sequenced within a study of blood T cell repertoires in COVID-19. Study summary: From the United States, Italy and Spain came samples of acute and convalescent COVID-19.

Authors' analysis steps: From reference gene primer amplification, estimates of nucleated cell counts were derived. The table came from immunoSEQ multiplex PCR; TCRdb's copy has only in-frame clones and leaves some out. The V and J calls and the clone size are those of that table, but D and trimming were determined from the DNA. The table shows roughly 520,000 clones, with 88% occurring only once. Germline V gene data show CDR1 as SGHAT and CDR2 as FQNNGV. With V trimmed by 2 bases and J by 1 base, 8 bases remained unmatched. The CDR3 loop spans 16 amino acids. Clinical history reported by participants formed the basis on which cohorts were assigned. Recovered status applied to Cohort 3 donors who had two consecutive negative PCRs. It also applied to those with clearance or with symptom resolution.

This receptor was taken from a woman aged 40 to 55 who had recovered from COVID-19. The chain joins TRBV11-2 to TRBJ2-7, with 7 bases aligning to TRBD1. Input material: PBMCs or T cells enriched from blood (not recorded which). CDR3 amino acids: CASSLSTGAPSYEQYF. The CDR3 nucleotides are TGTGCCAGCAGCTTATCAACAGGGGCTCCTTCCTACGAGCAGTACTTC.